This T cell receptor beta chain was recorded in a study of cytomegalovirus exposure and HLA in healthy donors. Trimming removed 3 bases at V and 5 bases at J, with 13 bases between. Germline V CDR1 and CDR2: WNHNN, SYGVQD (reference sequence). The CDR3 runs to 14 residues. Both 60 Vbeta primers and 13 Jbeta primers went into the PCR. Using immunoSEQ multiplex PCR, the repertoire was profiled, and TCRdb retains in-frame clones only, with some absent. This sample yields roughly 140,000 clones, of which approximately 80% are seen a single time; around 3.7% belongs to the top ten. In its sample, this clone was seen a few times. Antigen: not known. Whole-study results and caveats: Highest at DRB1 and lowest at HLA-C, TCR association rates differed among HLA loci in a later analysis.

Sequenced sample: PBMCs. The sequence was collected from a man aged 18 to 30 in good health and CMV-seronegative. This chain uses TRBV10-1 with TRBJ1-1; D possibly corresponds to TRBD1 (6 bases). CDR3 DNA: TGCGCCAGCAGTGAAGGCAGGGGATGGACTGAAGCTTTCTTT. Translated: CASSEGRGWTEAFF.